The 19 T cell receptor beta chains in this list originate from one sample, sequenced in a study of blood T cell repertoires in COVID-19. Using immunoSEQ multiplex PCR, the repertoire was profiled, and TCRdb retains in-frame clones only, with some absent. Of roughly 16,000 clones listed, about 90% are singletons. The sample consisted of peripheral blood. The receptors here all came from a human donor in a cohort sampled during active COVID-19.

The DNA for the CDR3 is TGCGCCAGCAGCCAAATAACCGGGACTACCCCAAATGAGCAGTTCTTC. Amino acid sequence: CASSQITGTTPNEQFF. The gene calls are TRBV4-3 and TRBJ2-1, with 7 bases that match TRBD2. CDR1 is LGHNA, CDR2 YSLEER, per germline. J gave up 7 bases and V 2 bases, and 11 bases lay outside the gene matches. The CDR3 loop spans 16 amino acids.

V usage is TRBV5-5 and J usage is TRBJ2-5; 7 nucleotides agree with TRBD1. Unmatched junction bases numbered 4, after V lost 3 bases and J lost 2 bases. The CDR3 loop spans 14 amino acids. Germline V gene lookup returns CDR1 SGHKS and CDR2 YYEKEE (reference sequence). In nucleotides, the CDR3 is TGTGCCAGCAGCTCGTTACAGGGGCAAGAGACCCAGTACTTC. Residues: CASSSLQGQETQYF. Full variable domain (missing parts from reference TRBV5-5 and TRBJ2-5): DAGVTQSPTHLIKTRGQQVTLRCSPISGHKSVSWYQQVLGQGPQFIFQYYEKEERGRGNFPDRFSARQFPNYSSELNVNALLLGDSALYLCASSSLQGQETQYFGPGTRLLVL.

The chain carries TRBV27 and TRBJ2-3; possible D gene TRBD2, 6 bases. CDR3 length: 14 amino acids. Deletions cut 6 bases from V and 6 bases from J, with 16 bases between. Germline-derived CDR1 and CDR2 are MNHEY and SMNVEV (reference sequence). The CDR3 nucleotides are TGTGCCAGCAGCCGGGGACTGGTGGCGGATACGCAGTATTTT. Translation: CASSRGLVADTQYF.

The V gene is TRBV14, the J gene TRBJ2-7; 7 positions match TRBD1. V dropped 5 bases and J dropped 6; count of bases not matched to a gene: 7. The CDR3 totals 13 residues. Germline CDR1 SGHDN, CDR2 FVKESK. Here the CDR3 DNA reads TGTGCCAGCAGCAAAAGACAGGGCACCGAGCAGTACTTC. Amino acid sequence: CASSKRQGTEQYF. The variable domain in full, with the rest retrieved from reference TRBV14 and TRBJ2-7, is EAGVTQFPSHSVIEKGQTVTLRCDPISGHDNLYWYRRVMGKEIKFLLHFVKESKQDESGMPNNRFLAERTGGTYSTLKVQPAELEDSGVYFCASSKRQGTEQYFGPGTRLTVT.

The CDR3 reads CASSPGGLKTGEQYF. DNA for the CDR3: TGTGCCAGCAGCCCAGGTGGACTTAAAACGGGGGAGCAGTACTTC. This chain uses TRBV4-2 with TRBJ2-7, with D maybe TRBD2 (5 bases). V was trimmed by 4 bases and J by 7 bases, leaving 20 bases between them. This CDR3 is 15 amino acids long. Germline values: CDR1 LGHNA, CDR2 YNFKEQ.

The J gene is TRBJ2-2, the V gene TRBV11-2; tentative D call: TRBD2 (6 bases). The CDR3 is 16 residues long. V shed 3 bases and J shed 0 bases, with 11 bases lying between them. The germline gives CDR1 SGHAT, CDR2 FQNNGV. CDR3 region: CASSFVGGSNTGELFF. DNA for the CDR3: TGTGCCAGCAGCTTTGTAGGAGGGTCGAACACCGGGGAGCTGTTTTTT. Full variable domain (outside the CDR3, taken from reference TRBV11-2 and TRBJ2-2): EAGVAQSPRYKIIEKRQSVAFWCNPISGHATLYWYQQILGQGPKLLIQFQNNGVVDDSQLPKDRFSAERLKGVDSTLKIQPAKLEDSAVYLCASSFVGGSNTGELFFGEGSRLTVL.

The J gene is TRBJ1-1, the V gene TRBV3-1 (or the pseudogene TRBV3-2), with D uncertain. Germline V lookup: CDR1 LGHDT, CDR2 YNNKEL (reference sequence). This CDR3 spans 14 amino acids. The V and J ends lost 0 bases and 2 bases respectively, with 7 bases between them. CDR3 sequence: CASSQEGANTEAFF. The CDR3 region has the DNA TGTGCCAGCAGCCAAGAAGGAGCCAACACTGAAGCTTTCTTT.

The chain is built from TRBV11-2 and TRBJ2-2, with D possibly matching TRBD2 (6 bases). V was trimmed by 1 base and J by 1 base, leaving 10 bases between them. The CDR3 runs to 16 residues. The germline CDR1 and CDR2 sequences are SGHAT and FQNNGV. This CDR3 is CASSLVAGLNTGELFF. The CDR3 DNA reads TGTGCCAGCAGCTTAGTGGCGGGGCTGAACACCGGGGAGCTGTTTTTT.

CDR3 protein: CASSWPSDRGLGGANVLTF. The CDR3 DNA sequence: TGTGCCAGCAGCTGGCCGTCGGACAGGGGTCTCGGAGGGGCCAACGTCCTGACTTTC. The chain carries TRBV7-9 and TRBJ2-6, with TRBD1 matching over 9 bases. The V gene's germline CDR1 is SEHNR and CDR2 FQNEAQ (reference sequence). V dropped 4 bases and J dropped 4; count of bases not matched to a gene: 14. CDR3 length equals 19 residues. The entire variable domain, with the rest obtained from reference TRBV7-9 and TRBJ2-6, is as follows: DTGVSQNPRHKITKRGQNVTFRCDPISEHNRLYWYRQTLGQGPEFLTYFQNEAQLEKSRLLSDRFSAERPKGSFSTLEIQRTEQGDSAMYLCASSWPSDRGLGGANVLTFGAGSRLTVL.

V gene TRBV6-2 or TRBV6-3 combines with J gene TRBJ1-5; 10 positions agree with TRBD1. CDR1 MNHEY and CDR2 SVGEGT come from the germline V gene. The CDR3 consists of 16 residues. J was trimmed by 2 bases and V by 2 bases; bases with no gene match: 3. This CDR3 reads CASSYGTGEGNQPQHF. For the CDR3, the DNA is TGTGCCAGCAGTTACGGGACAGGGGAAGGCAATCAGCCCCAGCATTTT.

The CDR3 DNA reads as TGTGCCAGCAGTTACACAGGAGATAGCAATCAGCCCCAGCATTTT. Its translation: CASSYTGDSNQPQHF. The chain couples TRBV6-5 to TRBJ1-5, with TRBD1 as a possible D gene (5 bases). The CDR3 runs 15 residues. Germline V CDR1 and CDR2: MNHEY, SVGAGI. V shed 2 bases and J shed 0 bases, with 8 bases lying between them.

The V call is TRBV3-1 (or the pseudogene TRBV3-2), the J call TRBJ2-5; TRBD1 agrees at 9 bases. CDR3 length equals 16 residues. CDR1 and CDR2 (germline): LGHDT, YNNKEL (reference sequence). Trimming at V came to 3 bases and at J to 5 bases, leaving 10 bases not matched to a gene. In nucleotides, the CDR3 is TGTGCCAGCAGCCACTCTAGGGACAGGGTGTTGGAGACCCAGTACTTC. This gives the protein CASSHSRDRVLETQYF.

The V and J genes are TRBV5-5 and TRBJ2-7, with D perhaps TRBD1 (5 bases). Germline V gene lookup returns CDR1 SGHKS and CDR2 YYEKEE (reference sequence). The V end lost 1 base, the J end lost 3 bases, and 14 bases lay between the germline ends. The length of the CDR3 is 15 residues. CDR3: CASSLIPQGFYEQYF. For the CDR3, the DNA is TGTGCCAGCAGCTTGATTCCCCAGGGATTCTACGAGCAGTACTTC. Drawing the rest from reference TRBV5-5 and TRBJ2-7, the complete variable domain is DAGVTQSPTHLIKTRGQQVTLRCSPISGHKSVSWYQQVLGQGPQFIFQYYEKEERGRGNFPDRFSARQFPNYSSELNVNALLLGDSALYLCASSLIPQGFYEQYFGPGTRLTVT.

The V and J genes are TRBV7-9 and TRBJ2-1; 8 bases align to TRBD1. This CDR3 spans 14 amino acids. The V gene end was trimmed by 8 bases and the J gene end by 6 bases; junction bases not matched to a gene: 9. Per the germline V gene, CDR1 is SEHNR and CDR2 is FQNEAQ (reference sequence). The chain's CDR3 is CASGHAGQGNEQFF. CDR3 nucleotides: TGTGCCAGCGGCCACGCCGGACAGGGCAATGAGCAGTTCTTC.

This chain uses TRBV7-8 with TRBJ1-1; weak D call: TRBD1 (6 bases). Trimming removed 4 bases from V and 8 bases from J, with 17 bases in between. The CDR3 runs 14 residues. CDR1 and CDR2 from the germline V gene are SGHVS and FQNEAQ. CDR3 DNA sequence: TGTGCCAGCAGCTCCCTTTCAGCAGGGGACGAAGCTTTCTTT. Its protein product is CASSSLSAGDEAFF.

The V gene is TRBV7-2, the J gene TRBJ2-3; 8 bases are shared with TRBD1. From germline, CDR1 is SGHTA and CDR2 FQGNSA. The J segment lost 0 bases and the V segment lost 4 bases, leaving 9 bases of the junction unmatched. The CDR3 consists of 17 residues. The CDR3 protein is CASSSRTGPPSTDTQYF. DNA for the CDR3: TGTGCCAGCAGCTCGAGGACAGGGCCTCCTAGCACAGATACGCAGTATTTT.

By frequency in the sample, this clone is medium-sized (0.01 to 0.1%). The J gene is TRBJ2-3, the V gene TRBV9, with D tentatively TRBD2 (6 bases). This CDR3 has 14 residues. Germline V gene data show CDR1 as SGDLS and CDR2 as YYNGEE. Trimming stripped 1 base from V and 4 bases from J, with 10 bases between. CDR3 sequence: CASSVYGGSDTQYF. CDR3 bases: TGTGCCAGCAGCGTATACGGGGGATCAGATACGCAGTATTTT.

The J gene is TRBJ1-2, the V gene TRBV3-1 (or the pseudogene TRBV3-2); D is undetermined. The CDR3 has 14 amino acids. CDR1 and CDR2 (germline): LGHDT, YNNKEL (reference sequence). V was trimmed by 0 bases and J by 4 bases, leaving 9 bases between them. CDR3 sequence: CASSQDVSRYGYTF. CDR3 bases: TGTGCCAGCAGCCAAGACGTATCCCGCTATGGCTACACCTTC.

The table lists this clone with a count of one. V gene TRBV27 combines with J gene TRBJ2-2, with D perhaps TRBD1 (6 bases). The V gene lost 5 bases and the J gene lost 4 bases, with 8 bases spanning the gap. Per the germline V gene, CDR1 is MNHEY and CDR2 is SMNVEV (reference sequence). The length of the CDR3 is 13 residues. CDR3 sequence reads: CASSGGSTGELFF. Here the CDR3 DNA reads TGTGCCAGCAGTGGGGGCTCCACCGGGGAGCTGTTTTTT.